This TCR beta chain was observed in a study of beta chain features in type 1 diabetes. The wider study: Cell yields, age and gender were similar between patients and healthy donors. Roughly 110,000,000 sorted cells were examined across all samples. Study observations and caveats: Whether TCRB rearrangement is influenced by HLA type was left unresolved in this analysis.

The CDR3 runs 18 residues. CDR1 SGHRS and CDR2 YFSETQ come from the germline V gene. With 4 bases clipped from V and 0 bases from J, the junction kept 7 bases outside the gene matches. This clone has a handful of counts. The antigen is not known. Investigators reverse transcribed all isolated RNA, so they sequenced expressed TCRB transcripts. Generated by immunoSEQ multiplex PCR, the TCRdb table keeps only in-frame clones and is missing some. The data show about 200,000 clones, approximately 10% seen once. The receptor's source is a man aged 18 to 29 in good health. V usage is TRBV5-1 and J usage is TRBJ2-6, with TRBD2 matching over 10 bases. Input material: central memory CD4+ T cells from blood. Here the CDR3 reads CASSPGAGGSSGANVLTF. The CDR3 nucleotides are TGCGCCAGCAGCCCGGGAGCGGGAGGGTCCTCTGGGGCCAACGTCCTGACTTTC.